This T cell receptor beta chain appears in the sequencing data of a study of T cells in tumors after PD-1 blockade. At the level of the study: Daily vismodegib 150 mg continued in a subset of anti-PD-1-treated patients. Mean per blood sample: some 100,000 templates (about 24,000-257,772), around 38,000 unique clonotypes. Study-wide points: Some novel exhausted tumor clones appeared in pre-treatment blood, suggesting peripheral recruitment.

About this clone: The antigen remains undetermined.

Germline loops: CDR1 MDHEN, CDR2 SYDVKM. V was trimmed by 5 bases and J by 7 bases, leaving 18 bases between them. The CDR3 is made up of 14 amino acids. Assay used: immunoSEQ multiplex PCR; TCRdb lists only in-frame clones, some missing. The repertoire holds just under 65,000 clones, with around 72% as singletons. Sequencing used PBMCs, obtained after anti-PD-1 treatment. The clonotype originates from a human donor with basal cell carcinoma. The V call is TRBV28, the J call TRBJ2-7; possibly TRBD1 or TRBD2 for D (5 bases each). The CDR3 coding sequence is TGTGCCAGCAGTATCACGTCGGGGCTTACGGAGCAGTACTTC. Translated: CASSITSGLTEQYF.